This T cell receptor (beta chain) was identified in a study of Graves' ophthalmopathy and Graves' hyperthyroidism. Broader study findings: Blood contained most expanded thyroid clonotypes exceeding 0.001 frequency.

A duration under 3 months, NOSPECS ≥4, CAS ≥3 and moderate-to-severe activity characterized the donors with ophthalmopathy. The PBMCs had their origin in 7.5 to 10 ml of fresh peripheral blood. Amplification from RNA transcripts yielded the TCR beta CDR3 regions. RT-PCR with HTBI primers came first, then second-round multiplex PCR. TCRdb redid the calling of the multiplex PCR reads with MiXCR, one entry per CDR3 protein. The repertoire holds approximately 150,000 distinct CDR3 sequences, 30% to 45% seen once, with around 8.9% in the top ten. This clonotype was seen ten or more times. Its cognate antigen is unknown. The TCR was taken from a man aged 25-45 years with Graves' ophthalmopathy. Sequenced: peripheral blood.

CDR3 nucleotide sequence: TGTGCCAGCAGTTCCGGGGGGACCGCAGCTTTCTTT. Translated, it gives CASSSGGTAAFF. V and J are TRBV12-3 or TRBV12-4 and TRBJ1-1; D might be TRBD1 (5 bases). This CDR3 has 12 amino acids. V was shortened by 4 bases and J by 10 bases, with 13 bases between the two germline ends.